Sequencing of this T cell receptor (beta chain) was carried out in a study of CD8 T cells in Susac syndrome. Study observations and caveats: The study conceded that relatively few individuals underwent its TCR sequencing and HLA analysis.

Random hexamers were used to reverse transcribe an amount of roughly 0.5 to 1 ug RNA. Via MiXCR, TCRdb re-called the immunoSEQ multiplex PCR reads, giving one row per CDR3 protein. This table holds 180,000 or so distinct CDR3 sequences, approximately 95% found once. Points on this clonotype: Its specificity is not known.

This CDR3 is 15 amino acids long. With V trimmed by 5 bases and J by 1 base, 7 bases remained unmatched. The chain links TRBV12-3 or TRBV12-4 to TRBJ1-1; 7 bases agree with TRBD1. The sample consisted of CD4+ T cells from PBMCs. The sequence was collected from a human donor in good health. Written as DNA, the CDR3 is TGTGCCAGCAGTCTAACGACAGGGAAGAACACTGAAGCTTTCTTT. It codes for CASSLTTGKNTEAFF.